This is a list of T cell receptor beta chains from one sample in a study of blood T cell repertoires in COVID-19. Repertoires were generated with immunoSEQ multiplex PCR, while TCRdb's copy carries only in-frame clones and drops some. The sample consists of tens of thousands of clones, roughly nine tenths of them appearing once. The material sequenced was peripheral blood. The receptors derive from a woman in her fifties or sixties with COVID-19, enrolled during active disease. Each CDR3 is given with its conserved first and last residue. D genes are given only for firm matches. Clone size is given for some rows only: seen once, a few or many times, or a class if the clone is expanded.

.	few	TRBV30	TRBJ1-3	TGTGCCTGGAGTATATCCGGACTGTCTGGAAACACCATATATTTT	CAWSISGLSGNTIYF
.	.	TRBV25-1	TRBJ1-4	TGTGCCAGCAGTGATATTAGTGTAGTCGGTGAAAAACTGTTTTTT	CASSDISVVGEKLFF
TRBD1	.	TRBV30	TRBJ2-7	TGTGCCTGTGGACAGGGCTACGAGCAGTACTTC	CACGQGYEQYF
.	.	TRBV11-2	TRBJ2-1	TGTGCCAGCAGCTTAGATCCAGGGACTAATGAGCAGTTCTTC	CASSLDPGTNEQFF
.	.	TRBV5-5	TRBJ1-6	TGTGCCAGCAGCTTGGCGGCAGGATATAATTCACCCCTCCACTTT	CASSLAAGYNSPLHF
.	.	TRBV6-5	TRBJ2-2	TGTGCCAGCCGCCGGCAGGGCGGCACCGGGGAGCTGTTTTTT	CASRRQGGTGELFF
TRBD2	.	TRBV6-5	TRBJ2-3	TGTGCCAGCAGTTCGGCGGTCGGGGGGGGCCCAGATACGCAGTATTTT	CASSSAVGGGPDTQYF
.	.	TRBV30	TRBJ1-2	TGTGCCTGGAGTGTACGCGCGAATCGCGCTGGCTACACCTTC	CAWSVRANRAGYTF
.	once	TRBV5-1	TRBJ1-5	TGCGCCAGCAGCTTCTTGGGGCAGGGTCAGCCCCAGCATTTT	CASSFLGQGQPQHF
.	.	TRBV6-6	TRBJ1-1	TGTGCCAGCAGTTATTCACAGGGGAACACTGAAGCTTTCTTT	CASSYSQGNTEAFF
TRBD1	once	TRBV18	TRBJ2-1	TGTGCCAGCTCAGCACCGTACAGGGGGATCTCCCACAATGAGCAGTTCTTC	CASSAPYRGISHNEQFF
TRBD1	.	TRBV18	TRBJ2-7	TGTGCCAGCTCAAAGGACAGGGAACCCTACGAGCAGTACTTC	CASSKDREPYEQYF
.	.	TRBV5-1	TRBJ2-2	TGCGCCAGCAGCCCCCTCGGGGCCGGGGAGCTGTTTTTT	CASSPLGAGELFF
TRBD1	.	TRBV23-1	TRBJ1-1	TGCGCCAGCAGTCATGGTGTGGACAGGGGGAACACTGAAGCTTTCTTT	CASSHGVDRGNTEAFF
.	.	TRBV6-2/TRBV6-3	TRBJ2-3	TGTGCCAGCAGTCCCCGACGGGGGGCGATTAGGTCAGATACGCAGTATTTT	CASSPRRGAIRSDTQYF
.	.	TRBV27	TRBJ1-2	TGTGCCAGCAGTTCCACCGGGGGGTACTACTATGGCTACACCTTC	CASSSTGGYYYGYTF
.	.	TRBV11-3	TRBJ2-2	TGTGCCAGCAGCTTAGGCCCCGTCGGGGGTAGGACCGGGGAGCTGTTTTTT	CASSLGPVGGRTGELFF
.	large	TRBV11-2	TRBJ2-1	TGTGCCAGCTCGGGATACAATGAGCAGTTCTTC	CASSGYNEQFF
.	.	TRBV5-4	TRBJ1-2	TGTGCCAGCAGCTTGAGTGGGCGAGCTAACTATGGCTACACCTTC	CASSLSGRANYGYTF
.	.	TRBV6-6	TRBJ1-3	TGTGCCAGCAGCTCCCGTCGGGGGGCTGGAAACACCATATATTTT	CASSSRRGAGNTIYF
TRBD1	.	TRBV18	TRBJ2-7	TGTGCCAGCTCCCCCGGGACAGCCTCCTACGAGCAGTACTTC	CASSPGTASYEQYF
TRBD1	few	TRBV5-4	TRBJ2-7	TGTGCCAGCAGCTTACCGGGACAGAGCTCCTACGAGCAGTACTTC	CASSLPGQSSYEQYF
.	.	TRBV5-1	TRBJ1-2	TGCGCCAGCAGCTTACCGGACTATGGCTACACCTTC	CASSLPDYGYTF
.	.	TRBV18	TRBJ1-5	TGTGCCAGCTCACCTCACCCCGGTAGCAATCAGCCCCAGCATTTT	CASSPHPGSNQPQHF
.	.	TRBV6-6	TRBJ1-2	TGTGCCGGCCCCCCCTATGGCTACACCTTC	CAGPPYGYTF
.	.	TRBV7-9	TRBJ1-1	TGTGCCAGCAGCAGAGGACAAATGAACACTGAAGCTTTCTTT	CASSRGQMNTEAFF
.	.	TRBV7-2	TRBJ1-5	TGTGCCAGCAGCTTACGGGGGGCTCGTCAGCCCCAGCATTTT	CASSLRGARQPQHF
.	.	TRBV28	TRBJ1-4	TGTGCCAGCAGTTCCGACCGGAGGGAAAAACTGTTTTTT	CASSSDRREKLFF
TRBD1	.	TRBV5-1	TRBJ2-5	TGCGCCAGCAGCTTGGTGGTAATCGGAGCCGGGACAGGGGGCGTTTCGGAGACCCAGTACTTC	CASSLVVIGAGTGGVSETQYF
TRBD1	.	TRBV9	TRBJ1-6	TGTGCCAGCAGCACCCGTCCGGGACAGACTAATTCACCCCTCCACTTT	CASSTRPGQTNSPLHF
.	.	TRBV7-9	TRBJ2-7	TGTGCCAGCAGCCGAAACGACAGGACCTACGAGCAGTACTTC	CASSRNDRTYEQYF
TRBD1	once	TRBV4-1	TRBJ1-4	TGCGCCAGCAGCCAAGATAACAGGGGTCATGAAAAACTGTTTTTT	CASSQDNRGHEKLFF
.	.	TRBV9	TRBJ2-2	TGTGCCAGCAGCGGACAGGAGAGCGGGGAGCTGTTTTTT	CASSGQESGELFF
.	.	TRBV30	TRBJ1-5	TGTGCCTGGAGTAGGGGTAGCAATCAGCCCCAGCATTTT	CAWSRGSNQPQHF
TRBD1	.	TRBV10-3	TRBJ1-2	TGTGCCATCAGTGACTTCACGAGCCGACAGGGTGATGGCTACACCTTC	CAISDFTSRQGDGYTF
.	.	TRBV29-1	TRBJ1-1	TGCAGCGGGCTAGAAAGGAACACTGAAGCTTTCTTT	CSGLERNTEAFF
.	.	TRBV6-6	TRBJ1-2	TGTGCCAGCAGTTACTCCAGGGTCTATGGCTACACCTTC	CASSYSRVYGYTF
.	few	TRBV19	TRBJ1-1	TGTGCCAGTAGTATGGAACACGGGAGCCCGAAAGCTTTCTTT	CASSMEHGSPKAFF
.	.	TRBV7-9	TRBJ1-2	TGTGCCAGCAGCCGACAGTATGGCTACACCTTC	CASSRQYGYTF
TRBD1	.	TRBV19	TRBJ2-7	TGTGCCAGTAGTATAACCCTGGACAGGGTGGACTACGAGCAGTACTTC	CASSITLDRVDYEQYF
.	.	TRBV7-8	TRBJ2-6	TGTGCCAGCAGCCACCCGGGACTCCCTGGGGCTGGGGCCAACGTCCTGACTTTC	CASSHPGLPGAGANVLTF
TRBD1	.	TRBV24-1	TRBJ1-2	TGTGCCACCAGGGGACAGGGTTCTTATGGCTACACCTTC	CATRGQGSYGYTF
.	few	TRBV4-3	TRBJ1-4	TGCGCCAGCAGCCAAGATCGGCAGGGTAATGAAAAACTGTTTTTT	CASSQDRQGNEKLFF
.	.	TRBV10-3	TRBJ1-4	TGTGCCATCAGCCCCGCAACTAATGAAAAACTGTTTTTT	CAISPATNEKLFF
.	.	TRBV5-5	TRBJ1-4	TGTGCCAGCAGCCCGGCGTGGCAGGGGAATGAAAAACTGTTTTTT	CASSPAWQGNEKLFF
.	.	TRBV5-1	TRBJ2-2	TGCGCCAGCAGCCCTGGAATTGGACAGAGGGTGGGGGAGCTGTTTTTT	CASSPGIGQRVGELFF
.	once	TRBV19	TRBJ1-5	TGTGCCAGTAGTCGACATGTTCAGCCCCAGCATTTT	CASSRHVQPQHF
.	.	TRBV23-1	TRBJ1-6	TGCGCCAGCAGTCAATCTCGCGACAGATATAATTCACCCCTCCACTTT	CASSQSRDRYNSPLHF
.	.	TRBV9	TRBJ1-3	TGTGCCAGCAGCAAAATTGGAGGACTGGGTGGCTCTGGAAACACCATATATTTT	CASSKIGGLGGSGNTIYF
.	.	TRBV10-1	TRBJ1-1	TGCGCCAGCAGTGCTCAGGGGAACACTGAAGCTTTCTTT	CASSAQGNTEAFF
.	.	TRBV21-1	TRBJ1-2	TGTGCCAGCAGCAAAGCGCAGACTCCCAGGGGGCGTCATGGCTACACCTTC	CASSKAQTPRGRHGYTF
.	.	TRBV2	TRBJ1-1	TGTGCCAGCAGTGAGTGGGGGGGCGACACTGAAGCTTTCTTT	CASSEWGGDTEAFF
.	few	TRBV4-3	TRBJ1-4	TGCGCCAGCAGCCAGATAGCTGGGGCGTCGCCGGAGGAAAAACTGTTTTTT	CASSQIAGASPEEKLFF
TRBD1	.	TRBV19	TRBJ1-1	TGTGCCAGTAAGGCCAGGGGGCTTCTCGAAGCTTTCTTT	CASKARGLLEAFF
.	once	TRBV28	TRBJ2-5	TGTGCCAGCAGTTTCATTGGCCTCCAAGAGACCCAGTACTTC	CASSFIGLQETQYF
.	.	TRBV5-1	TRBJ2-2	TGCGCCAGCAGCCCGCCAGGGACACTAAACACCGGGGAGCTGTTTTTT	CASSPPGTLNTGELFF
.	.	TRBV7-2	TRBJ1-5	TGTGCCAGCAGCTTAGGGCCAGACCTCGAGGCGGGGCAGCCCCAGCATTTT	CASSLGPDLEAGQPQHF